The 32 T cell receptor beta chains below were found in one sample sequenced in a study of identical twins. Each CDR3 protein gets one entry after TCRdb re-called the 5' RACE reads with MiXCR. The sample includes 1.5 million to 2 million distinct CDR3 sequences, about 30% of them seen just once. Specimen: cord blood. These TCRs come from a newborn girl in good health.

This clonotype was counted between two and nine times. This chain connects TRBV28 to TRBJ2-7, with a weak D call TRBD1 (5 bases). The CDR3 covers 14 residues. Between the trimmed V and J ends, which lost 6 bases and 0 bases, there was a span of 12 bases. Germline V CDR1 and CDR2: MDHEN, SYDVKM. In DNA form, the CDR3 reads TGTGCCAGCAGCCCAGGGTTCCGCTCCTACGAGCAGTACTTC. Translated, it gives CASSPGFRSYEQYF.

There are many counts of this clonotype. The CDR3 sequence is CAISDPTGFYEQYF. CDR3 nucleotides: TGTGCCATCAGTGACCCGACAGGGTTCTACGAGCAGTACTTC. The rearrangement joins TRBV10-3 to TRBJ2-7, with 7 bases fitting TRBD1. Germline V gives CDR1 ENHRY, CDR2 SYGVKD. Unmatched junction bases numbered 5, after V lost 3 bases and J lost 3 bases. The CDR3 contains 14 residues.

J is TRBJ1-2 and V is TRBV21-1. TRBV21-1 constitutes a pseudogene. This CDR3 spans 12 amino acids. In nucleotides, the CDR3 is TGTGCCAGCAGCAACACTAACTATGGCTACACCTTC. Translation: CASSNTNYGYTF.

V and J are TRBV20-1 and TRBJ2-1; 9 nucleotides agree with TRBD2. Germline-derived CDR1 and CDR2 are DFQATT and SNEGSKA (reference sequence). The CDR3 length is 14 residues. With V trimmed by 6 bases and J by 8 bases, 11 bases remained unmatched. The chain's CDR3 is CSAPGGTSLDEQFF. The CDR3 region has the DNA TGCAGTGCCCCAGGCGGGACTAGCCTCGATGAGCAGTTCTTC.

This clonotype was seen repeatedly, ten times or more. The chain carries TRBV28 and TRBJ2-1; D remains unclear. V was trimmed by 3 bases and J by 7 bases, leaving 7 bases between them. The germline CDR1 and CDR2 sequences are MDHEN and SYDVKM. The CDR3 is made up of 12 amino acids. CDR3 nucleotides: TGTGCCAGCAGTTTTTTAGGGAATGAGCAGTTCTTC. It codes for CASSFLGNEQFF.

This clonotype appeared a few times. The chain recombines TRBV5-1 with TRBJ1-2, with a tentative D call TRBD1 (5 bases). The V gene's germline CDR1 is SGHRS and CDR2 YFSETQ. Trimming shortened V by 4 bases and J by 4 bases, and 14 bases separated the two germline ends. This CDR3 region has 14 residues. Here the CDR3 DNA reads TGCGCCAGCAGCATAGACAGTCTCGTCTATGGCTACACCTTC. Residues: CASSIDSLVYGYTF.

V is TRBV29-1 and J is TRBJ1-3; 9 bases are shared with TRBD1. The CDR3 loop spans 15 amino acids. Unmatched junction bases numbered 8, after V lost 6 bases and J lost 2 bases. Looked up from germline, CDR1 is SQVTM and CDR2 is ANQGSEA. This chain's CDR3 is CSVEQGALAGNTIYF. CDR3 DNA: TGCAGCGTCGAACAGGGGGCGCTTGCTGGAAACACCATATATTTT.

This clonotype was picked up a small number of times. The chain uses TRBV28 and TRBJ2-4, with D perhaps TRBD1 (5 bases). Near its end, the DNA agrees better with TRBJ2-7, so the J call may be wrong. Per germline, CDR1 MDHEN and CDR2 SYDVKM. This CDR3 is 16 amino acids long. The CDR3 loop is CASSNLPTEIGYEQYF. In DNA, the CDR3 is TGTGCCAGCAGCAACTTACCGACAGAGATCGGGTACGAGCAGTACTTC.

This clonotype was detected only a few times. The genes are TRBV20-1 and TRBJ2-1, with D perhaps matching TRBD2 (6 bases). This CDR3 contains 15 residues. The V end was cut by 5 bases, the J end by 0 bases, with 14 bases between. From germline, CDR1 is DFQATT and CDR2 SNEGSKA (reference sequence). CDR3 nucleotides: TGCAGTGCTCCTTCGGCTAGCGTCTCCTACAATGAGCAGTTCTTC. It encodes CSAPSASVSYNEQFF.

In its sample, this clonotype was seen many times. The CDR3 loop reads CASSLLGTGTPEQYF. The CDR3 DNA is TGTGCCAGCAGTTTATTGGGGACAGGGACTCCGGAGCAGTACTTC. V and J are TRBV27 and TRBJ2-7; 9 bases line up with TRBD1. V shed 1 base and J 7 bases; nucleotides not matched to a gene: 8. CDR1 is MNHEY, CDR2 SMNVEV, per germline (reference sequence). The CDR3 is made up of 15 amino acids.

The rearrangement uses TRBV4-1 and TRBJ2-1; D not resolved. The germline gives CDR1 MGHRA, CDR2 YSYEKL. V lost 2 bases and J lost 6, with 14 bases in between. This CDR3 spans 15 amino acids. CDR3 DNA: TGCGCCAGCAGCCAAAGTCCTAGGCCCCCCAATGAGCAGTTCTTC. Protein: CASSQSPRPPNEQFF.

This clonotype appeared a single time. The J gene is TRBJ2-2, the V gene TRBV2; 12 nucleotides match TRBD1. Per the germline V gene, CDR1 is SNHLY and CDR2 is FYNNEI. With V trimmed by 7 bases and J by 4 bases, 4 bases remained unmatched. This CDR3 has 15 residues. In DNA form, the CDR3 reads TGTGCCAGCAATTGGGACAGGGGGCCCACCGGGGAGCTGTTTTTT. Translating it yields CASNWDRGPTGELFF.

V usage is TRBV20-1 and J usage is TRBJ2-5; tentative D call: TRBD2 (7 bases). Germline-derived CDR1 and CDR2 are DFQATT and SNEGSKA (reference sequence). CDR3 length: 15 residues. V lost 4 bases, J lost 2 bases, and 17 bases lay in between. This CDR3 is CSATTRGGIQETQYF. The CDR3 nucleotides are TGCAGTGCTACTACGAGGGGGGGAATACAAGAGACCCAGTACTTC.

Turning to this clonotype: Being one base from a much bigger clone, this may be a read error. This chain joins TRBV5-5 and TRBJ2-1; 10 nucleotides match TRBD2. The J call may be mistaken, given a closer DNA end match to TRBJ2-7. Germline loops: CDR1 SGHKS, CDR2 YYEKEE (reference sequence). This CDR3 comprises 15 residues. CDR3 bases: TGTGCCAGCAGCCCGACTAGCGGGTTCTACAATGAGCAGTACTTC. As protein: CASSPTSGFYNEQYF.

This chain links TRBV29-1 with TRBJ2-7, with no clear D. V was trimmed by 4 bases and J by 3 bases, leaving 16 bases between them. The CDR3 covers 14 residues. From germline, CDR1 is SQVTM and CDR2 ANQGSEA. CDR3 loop: CSVATGSPFYEQYF. CDR3 nucleotide sequence: TGCAGCGTTGCAACCGGGTCCCCCTTCTACGAGCAGTACTTC.

This clonotype was seen only a few times. V is TRBV7-2 and J is TRBJ2-1, with 12 bases lining up with TRBD2. V lost 1 base and J lost 5; bases outside the gene matches: 3. The germline CDR1 and CDR2 sequences are SGHTA and FQGNSA. The CDR3 has 16 residues. The CDR3 DNA is TGTGCCAGCAGCTTAGTGACTAGCGGGGGTCACAATGAGCAGTTCTTC. This codes for CASSLVTSGGHNEQFF.

V and J are TRBV15 and TRBJ2-3; D gene unclear. CDR1 and CDR2 from the germline V gene are LNHNV and YYDKDF (reference sequence). This CDR3 contains 16 residues. With 1 base removed from V and 2 bases from J, the gap between germline ends came to 13 bases. The CDR3 reads CATSRAISRNTDTQYF. The CDR3 DNA reads TGTGCCACCAGCAGAGCGATTAGCAGAAACACAGATACGCAGTATTTT.

The sample holds a few counts of this clonotype. The rearrangement joins TRBV15 to TRBJ2-7; D remains unclear. Per the germline V gene, CDR1 is LNHNV and CDR2 is YYDKDF (reference sequence). The germline V and J ends were trimmed by 5 bases and 1 base, with 18 bases remaining between them. CDR3 length: 16 amino acids. This CDR3 is CATSLESARNSYEQYF. The CDR3 nucleotides are TGTGCCACCAGCCTAGAGAGTGCAAGGAATTCCTACGAGCAGTACTTC.

This sequence joins TRBV5-5 and TRBJ2-3; D unclear. Germline lookup yields CDR1 SGHKS and CDR2 YYEKEE (reference sequence). Trimming cost V 4 bases and J 0 bases, with 15 bases left between them. This CDR3 has 16 amino acids. The CDR3 spells CASSTDRRLSTDTQYF. The CDR3 region has the DNA TGTGCCAGCAGCACGGACCGAAGATTGAGCACAGATACGCAGTATTTT.

This clonotype was observed a few times. The V gene is TRBV11-2, the J gene TRBJ1-1, with D perhaps matching TRBD1 (6 bases). The CDR3 consists of 17 residues. Germline loops: CDR1 SGHAT, CDR2 FQNNGV. Between the trimmed V and J ends, which lost 4 bases and 0 bases, there was a span of 18 bases. The CDR3 loop is CASSSKGVREMNTEAFF. The CDR3 coding sequence is TGTGCCAGCAGCTCAAAGGGGGTGCGGGAGATGAACACTGAAGCTTTCTTT.

This clonotype was counted only a few times. The chain links TRBV6-1 to TRBJ2-1; 9 bases are a match to TRBD2. This CDR3 has 17 amino acids. Germline lookup yields CDR1 MNHNS and CDR2 SASEGT. V dropped 1 base and J dropped 1; count of bases not matched to a gene: 5. The CDR3 nucleotides read TGTGCCAGCAGTGAAGGCAAGCTAGCGGGATCCTACAATGAGCAGTTCTTC. Its protein is CASSEGKLAGSYNEQFF.

The chain links TRBV28 to TRBJ2-1, with D possibly TRBD1 on 7 matching bases. Germline V CDR1 and CDR2: MDHEN, SYDVKM. This CDR3 region has 14 residues. V was cut by 5 bases and J by 8 bases, with 16 bases left in between. The CDR3 reads CASSTRTGGDEQFF. Written as DNA, the CDR3 is TGTGCCAGCAGTACCCGGACAGGAGGGGATGAGCAGTTCTTC.

This clonotype was detected only a few times. This rearrangement joins TRBV27 to TRBJ2-7; 10 bases align to TRBD2. The V gene's germline CDR1 is MNHEY and CDR2 SMNVEV (reference sequence). This CDR3 comprises 21 residues. With 4 bases clipped from V and 4 bases from J, the junction kept 25 bases outside the gene matches. The CDR3 reads CASSYIAPLRGGASGGYEQYF. CDR3 in DNA: TGTGCCAGCAGTTATATAGCCCCTCTGAGAGGGGGGGCTAGCGGGGGATACGAGCAGTACTTC.

As concerns this clonotype: Just one base apart from a much larger clone, this may be a read error. The J gene is TRBJ2-7, the V gene TRBV20-1; a weak D match, TRBD2 (5 bases). The V end lost 3 bases, the J end lost 3 bases, and 6 bases lay between the germline ends. Germline values: CDR1 DFQATT, CDR2 SNEGSKA (reference sequence). CDR3 length: 11 amino acids. CDR3 nucleotide sequence: TGCAGTGCTAGCGGGGACTACGAGCAGTACTTC. Translating gives CSASGDYEQYF.

This chain uses TRBV5-1 with TRBJ2-3, with 8 bases fitting TRBD2. This CDR3 is built from 17 residues. Germline V gives CDR1 SGHRS, CDR2 YFSETQ. Trimming took 4 bases from V and 2 from J; bases not matched to a gene: 12. The CDR3 here is CASSPLKRGGNTDTQYF. The CDR3 DNA reads TGCGCCAGCAGCCCGTTAAAACGCGGGGGGAACACAGATACGCAGTATTTT.

In this sample, this clonotype turned up a few times. The genes are TRBV7-6 and TRBJ2-3, with 7 bases aligning to TRBD2. There are 15 residues in the CDR3. Germline CDR1 is SGHVS and CDR2 is FNYEAQ. V lost 8 bases and J lost 3; bases outside the gene matches: 11. CDR3 in amino acids: CASPISGLGTDTQYF. The DNA for the CDR3 is TGTGCCAGCCCCATTTCAGGACTAGGGACAGATACGCAGTATTTT.

To note about this clonotype: A much bigger clone sits one base away, suggesting this may be a read error. The chain is built from TRBV6-5 and TRBJ1-2; 9 nucleotides agree with TRBD1. CDR1 is MNHEY and CDR2 is SVGAGI in the germline V gene. This CDR3 has 14 residues. In DNA form, the CDR3 reads TGTGCCACCCTTGGGGACAGGGAGGTTTATGGCCACACCTTC. Its translation is CATLGDREVYGHTF.

This clonotype was counted ten times or more. J is TRBJ1-2 and V is TRBV6-5, with D possibly TRBD1 on 5 matching bases. Germline loops: CDR1 MNHEY, CDR2 SVGAGI. This CDR3 comprises 17 residues. V lost 0 bases and J 4 bases, leaving 18 bases between the germline ends. The CDR3 sequence: CASSYSNGRRDSYGYTF. The CDR3 DNA follows: TGTGCCAGCAGTTACTCCAACGGGCGACGGGACTCCTATGGCTACACCTTC.

This clonotype was detected a few times. The chain joins TRBV27 to TRBJ2-1; 7 bases are a match to TRBD1. V gave up 5 bases and J gave up 6 bases; unmatched junction bases: 7. Germline CDR1 is MNHEY and CDR2 is SMNVEV (reference sequence). This CDR3 contains 14 residues. CDR3 nucleotides: TGTGCCAGCAGTGGACCGGGACAGCTCAATGAGCAGTTCTTC. It yields the protein CASSGPGQLNEQFF.

The J gene is TRBJ2-3, the V gene TRBV7-2, with no clear D. Trimming left V 1 base short and J 5 bases short, with 10 bases between. This CDR3 has 14 amino acids. CDR1 and CDR2 from the germline V gene are SGHTA and FQGNSA. This CDR3 is CASSLDVTLDTQYF. DNA for the CDR3: TGTGCCAGCAGCTTAGACGTGACCCTAGATACGCAGTATTTT.

The gene calls are TRBV7-9 and TRBJ2-5; D may be TRBD1 (5 bases). Germline V CDR1 and CDR2: SEHNR, FQNEAQ (reference sequence). The CDR3 is made up of 13 amino acids. V lost 5 bases, J lost 2 bases, and 9 bases lay in between. CDR3 DNA sequence: TGTGCCAGCAGCAAACAGGTTCAAGAGACCCAGTACTTC. Amino acid sequence: CASSKQVQETQYF.

About this clonotype: A read error may be the cause here, since a much bigger clone is one base away. The chain couples TRBV10-3 to TRBJ2-3, with D possibly matching TRBD2 (5 bases). Germline V gene sequence: CDR1 ENHRY, CDR2 SYGVKD. The CDR3 runs to 16 residues. The chain's CDR3 is CVISEVRAESTDTQYF. CDR3 sequence (DNA): TGTGTCATCAGTGAGGTCCGAGCGGAGAGCACAGATACGCAGTATTTT.